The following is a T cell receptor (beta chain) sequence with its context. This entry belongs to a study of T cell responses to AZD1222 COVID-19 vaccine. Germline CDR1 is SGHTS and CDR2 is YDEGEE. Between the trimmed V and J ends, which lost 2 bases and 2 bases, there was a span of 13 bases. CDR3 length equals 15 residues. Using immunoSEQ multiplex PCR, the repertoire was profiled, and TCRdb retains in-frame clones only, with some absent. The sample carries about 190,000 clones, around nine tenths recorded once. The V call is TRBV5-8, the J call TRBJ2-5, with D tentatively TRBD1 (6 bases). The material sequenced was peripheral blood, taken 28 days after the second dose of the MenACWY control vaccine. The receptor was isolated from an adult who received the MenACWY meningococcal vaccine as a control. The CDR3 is CASSFRTGYQETQYF. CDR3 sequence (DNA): TGTGCCAGCAGCTTCCGTACAGGGTATCAAGAGACCCAGTACTTC. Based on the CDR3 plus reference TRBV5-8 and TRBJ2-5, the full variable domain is EAGVTQSPTHLIKTRGQQATLRCSPISGHTSVYWYQQALGLGLQFLLWYDEGEERNRGNFPPRFSGRQFPNYSSELNVNALELEDSALYLCASSFRTGYQETQYFGPGTRLLVL.